The rows below give T cell receptor beta chains drawn from one sample of a study of blood T cells in healthy people across ages. TCRdb independently ran MiXCR on the 5' RACE reads; one entry per CDR3 protein. The repertoire consists of hundreds of thousands of distinct CDR3 sequences, with around 38% occurring once and the leading ten covering around 32%. The sample was blood. The receptor set was obtained from an elderly man in good health. CDR3s include the opening cysteine and the closing phenylalanine or tryptophan.

V	J	length	CDR3
TRBV20-1	TRBJ1-5	15	CSARDSRSSNQPQHF
TRBV28	TRBJ2-3	13	CASTLRGTDTQYF
TRBV20-1	TRBJ2-1	17	CSARDPRQGPLSDEQFF
TRBV4-3	TRBJ1-6	16	CASGIRTGSTGSPLHF
TRBV7-3	TRBJ2-5	17	CASSWGLAGGPKETQYF
TRBV2	TRBJ2-3	13	CASTLTSADTQYF
TRBV20-1	TRBJ1-2	14	CSAKPRTGMHGYTF
TRBV6-5	TRBJ2-3	12	CASSYRSGAQYF
TRBV6-5	TRBJ1-2	15	CASSYVVGGSYGYTF
TRBV5-1	TRBJ2-1	12	CASSLEAGVAFF
TRBV7-9	TRBJ1-1	14	CASRDSTGNTEAFF
TRBV20-1	TRBJ2-3	13	CSARVSGGDTQYF
TRBV7-2	TRBJ2-7	11	CASSLAREQYF
TRBV20-1	TRBJ2-5	10	CSASIETQYF
TRBV7-2	TRBJ1-5	14	CASSPTGRNQPQHF
TRBV6-2/TRBV6-3	TRBJ1-6	12	CATRKDYSPLHF
TRBV7-9	TRBJ2-7	14	CASSLTGVSSEQYF
TRBV2	TRBJ1-6	16	CASSERQPNLHSPLHF
TRBV24-1	TRBJ2-5	15	CATSDPRGQHETQYF
TRBV6-2/TRBV6-3	TRBJ2-5	15	CASSMDRVIQETQYF
TRBV14	TRBJ2-7	13	CASSQTQAGVQYF
TRBV10-3	TRBJ1-1	14	CAIWTGEMNTEAFF
TRBV7-2	NA	17	CASSLRDFFPIAETQYF
TRBV5-6	TRBJ2-5	13	CASSFQGEETQYF
TRBV20-1	TRBJ2-3	15	CSARKLAGGDDTQYF
TRBV28	TRBJ2-7	16	CASRPRTGGQSSEQYF
TRBV10-3	TRBJ2-3	16	CAISVGAGGSTDTQYF
TRBV11-3	NA	14	CASSFGGPYNEQYF
TRBV20-1	TRBJ2-3	18	CSARSPGLAGGSTDTQYF
TRBV12-3/TRBV12-4	TRBJ2-3	16	CASSFGLAGAADTQYF
TRBV7-2	TRBJ2-1	16	CASSLVPRSSSGEQFF
TRBV29-1	TRBJ2-7	14	CSVGGASGSYEQYF
TRBV6-6	TRBJ2-3	15	CASRRLADGTDTQYF
TRBV4-3	TRBJ1-4	15	CASSRVGQGSEKLFF
TRBV20-1	TRBJ2-7	17	CSARDVGTSGRKEAQYF
TRBV11-2	TRBJ2-7	14	CASSPDRSNYEQYF
TRBV21-1	NA	14	CASRAQGPLHEQYF
TRBV11-2	TRBJ2-1	16	CASSPWTGGIGNEQFF
TRBV4-1	TRBJ2-5	15	CASSPTVQLKKTQYF
TRBV9	TRBJ2-6	17	CASSVVPGFSGANVLTF